This T cell receptor (beta chain) derives from a study of T cells after yellow fever vaccination. On the study more broadly: SMART-Seq v4 Ultra Low Input served to prepare low-cell-number fractions. Study observations and caveats: Weaker overall, the secondary response nonetheless peaked faster (day 5 versus 15).

TCRdb ran MiXCR on the 5' RACE reads and lists one entry per CDR3 protein. The profile shows some 320,000 distinct CDR3 sequences, roughly 9.4% of them singletons. Concerning this clonotype: Its antigen is as yet unknown.

The CDR3 runs to 16 residues. V lost 7 bases and J lost 0, with 17 bases in between. The sequence derives from a man aged 18 to 29 who received the YFV17D yellow fever vaccine. The rearrangement uses TRBV12-3 or TRBV12-4 and TRBJ2-3; a possible D gene is TRBD1 (5 bases). This material consisted of PBMCs, taken on the day of the first yellow fever vaccination. In DNA, the CDR3 is TGTGCCAGCACCTGGGGCCAGGGCGTAAGCACAGATACGCAGTATTTT. Protein product: CASTWGQGVSTDTQYF.